The 9 T cell receptor beta chains in this list originate from one sample, sequenced in a study of T-cell memory formation after mild COVID-19. TCRdb called the 5' RACE reads again in MiXCR, with one record for every CDR3 protein. The table records some 200,000 distinct CDR3 sequences, roughly a fifth of them present only once. The sample comprised PBMCs or a T cell subset sorted from them (not recorded which). Every receptor here comes from an adult woman who had mild COVID-19 (a few samples of this study predate the infection). Cell type and time point are not known.

The V gene is TRBV2, the J gene TRBJ2-7; D is possibly TRBD2 (5 bases). Germline values: CDR1 SNHLY, CDR2 FYNNEI. V was cut by 8 bases and J by 6 bases, with 8 bases left in between. CDR3 length: 10 residues. CDR3 in amino acids: CASGGLEQYF. Here the CDR3 DNA reads TGTGCCAGCGGCGGGCTCGAGCAGTACTTC.

The CDR3 coding sequence is TGCGCCAGCAGCTTCGGGTCCCTCTCCTACGAGCAGTACTTC. The encoded protein is CASSFGSLSYEQYF. The gene calls are TRBV5-1 and TRBJ2-7; D is unclear. V was clipped by 2 bases and J by 0 bases, with 9 bases between them. The CDR3 consists of 14 residues. Per germline, CDR1 SGHRS and CDR2 YFSETQ.

This chain connects TRBV6-2 or TRBV6-3 to TRBJ2-7, with D perhaps assigned TRBD1 or TRBD2 (5 bases each). Germline V CDR1 and CDR2: MNHEY, SVGEGT. The CDR3 has 17 residues. V was cut by 4 bases and J by 2 bases, with 21 bases left in between. The CDR3 DNA follows: TGTGCCAGCAGTTCGCAGGCGGCGAGTCGGGGCGCCTACGAGCAGTACTTC. Translation gives CASSSQAASRGAYEQYF.

The chain carries TRBV5-1 and TRBJ2-1; D ambiguous. Germline CDR1 SGHRS, CDR2 YFSETQ. This CDR3 comprises 15 residues. V was shortened by 2 bases and J by 4 bases, with 13 bases between the two germline ends. The CDR3 reads CASSLDLVPYNEQFF. The CDR3 nucleotides read TGCGCCAGCAGCTTAGACCTGGTGCCGTACAATGAGCAGTTCTTC.

The chain combines TRBV7-2 with TRBJ2-5, with D tentatively TRBD2 (5 bases). This CDR3 has 16 amino acids. Germline V CDR1 and CDR2: SGHTA, FQGNSA. Trimming pared 5 bases from V and 4 bases from J, leaving 20 bases between. CDR3 region: CASSPVLFGSRETQYF. DNA of the CDR3: TGTGCCAGCAGCCCAGTACTATTTGGGAGTCGAGAGACCCAGTACTTC.

This chain joins TRBV12-3 or TRBV12-4 and TRBJ2-7; TRBD2 might be the D (5 bases). V was cut by 5 bases and J by 5 bases, with 13 bases left in between. This CDR3 is 13 amino acids long. The CDR3: CASSPRRADEQYF. The CDR3 DNA sequence: TGTGCCAGCAGTCCCCGGCGAGCGGACGAGCAGTACTTC.

This chain links TRBV4-2 with TRBJ2-5; no definite D call. Deletions cut 1 base from V and 5 bases from J, with 8 bases between. Germline V gene data show CDR1 as LGHNA and CDR2 as YNFKEQ. The CDR3 covers 13 residues. CDR3 sequence (DNA): TGTGCCAGCAGCCAAGGTGCACGGGAGACCCAGTACTTC. Its protein product is CASSQGARETQYF.

J is TRBJ2-7 and V is TRBV3-1; 9 bases are a match to TRBD2. The germline V gene encodes CDR1 LGHDT and CDR2 YNNKEL (reference sequence). V shed 4 bases and J 3 bases; nucleotides not matched to a gene: 10. The CDR3 consists of 16 residues. CDR3 DNA sequence: TGTGCCAGCAGCCCAACCGGCGGGAGGGGGCGCTACGAGCAGTACTTC. Translating it yields CASSPTGGRGRYEQYF.

This clonotype was seen a handful of times. The chain links TRBV7-9 to TRBJ1-2; possibly TRBD1 for D (5 bases). The CDR3 totals 14 residues. CDR1 SEHNR and CDR2 FQNEAQ come from the germline V gene (reference sequence). Trimming pared 1 base from V and 6 bases from J, leaving 12 bases between. CDR3 sequence (DNA): TGTGCCAGCAGCTTAGAGGACACCGCGGATGGCTACACCTTC. It codes for CASSLEDTADGYTF. Based on the CDR3 plus reference TRBV7-9 and TRBJ1-2, the full variable domain is DTGVSQNPRHKITKRGQNVTFRCDPISEHNRLYWYRQTLGQGPEFLTYFQNEAQLEKSRLLSDRFSAERPKGSFSTLEIQRTEQGDSAMYLCASSLEDTADGYTFGSGTRLTVV.